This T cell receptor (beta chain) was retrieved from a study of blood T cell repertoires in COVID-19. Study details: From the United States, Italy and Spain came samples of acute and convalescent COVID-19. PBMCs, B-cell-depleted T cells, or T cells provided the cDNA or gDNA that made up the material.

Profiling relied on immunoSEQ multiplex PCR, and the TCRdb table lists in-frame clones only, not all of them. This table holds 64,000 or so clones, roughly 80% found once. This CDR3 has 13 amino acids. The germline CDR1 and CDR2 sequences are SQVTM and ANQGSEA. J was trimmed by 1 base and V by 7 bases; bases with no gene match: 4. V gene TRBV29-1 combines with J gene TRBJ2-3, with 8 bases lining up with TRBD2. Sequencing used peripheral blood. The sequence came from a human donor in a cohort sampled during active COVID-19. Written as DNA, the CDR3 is TGCAGCGCCCCGACTAGCGGCACAGATACGCAGTATTTT. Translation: CSAPTSGTDTQYF.